A single sample is the source of the 12 T cell receptor beta chains below, sequenced in a study of human T cells and chemical hapten exposure. Described time point: patch test 1, 2 weeks after DPC sensitization. Stated treatment: therapeutic diphenylcyclopropenone sensitization with weekly scalp DPC. TCRdb re-derived calls from the RACE reads in MiXCR, one entry per CDR3 protein. The profile shows roughly 180,000 distinct CDR3 sequences, approximately 20% of them singletons. The sample was whole blood, taken in connection with sensitization to the hapten diphenylcyclopropenone (DPC). The receptor source for this set is a woman in her forties or fifties with alopecia areata. Some clones in this sample may be carry-over from other donors' samples.

CDR3 bases: TGTGCCAGCAGTTTATTGGGGACAGGGCCCTCTGGGGCCAACGTCCTGACTTTC. This sequence encodes CASSLLGTGPSGANVLTF. The V and J genes are TRBV28 and TRBJ2-6; the match to TRBD1 covers 9 bases. The CDR3 has 18 amino acids. After removal of 1 base from V and 0 bases from J, the junction contained 4 bases not matched to a gene. The germline V gene encodes CDR1 MDHEN and CDR2 SYDVKM.

V usage is TRBV7-2 and J usage is TRBJ2-6; tentative D call: TRBD2 (6 bases). The CDR3 runs 16 residues. V lost 6 bases to trimming and J lost 0 bases, with 12 bases between them. CDR1 SGHTA and CDR2 FQGNSA come from the germline V gene. The CDR3 spells CASSRDSTSGANVLTF. The CDR3 DNA follows: TGTGCCAGCAGTCGGGACTCAACCTCTGGGGCCAACGTCCTGACTTTC.

In its sample, this clonotype was seen a few times. The rearrangement links TRBV3-1 to TRBJ1-2; 7 nucleotides agree with TRBD1. Germline assignment: CDR1 LGHDT and CDR2 YNNKEL (reference sequence). The CDR3 runs 15 residues. The junction had 1 base not matched to a gene; V was cut back by 0 bases and J by 0 bases. The CDR3 DNA sequence: TGTGCCAGCAGCCAAGACGGGACAGCTAACTATGGCTACACCTTC. Protein: CASSQDGTANYGYTF.

V is TRBV6-5 and J is TRBJ2-2; TRBD2 might be the D (5 bases). This CDR3 has 14 amino acids. V lost 1 base and J 4 bases, leaving 7 bases between the germline ends. Germline CDR1 and CDR2: MNHEY and SVGAGI. Here the CDR3 DNA reads TGTGCCAGCAGTTACTTTCGGGGCACCGGGGAGCTGTTTTTT. Its translation is CASSYFRGTGELFF.

This clonotype was observed a handful of times. The chain combines TRBV28 with TRBJ2-2; D possibly corresponds to TRBD1 (5 bases). CDR3 length: 14 residues. V lost 3 bases, J lost 3 bases, and 8 bases lay in between. Germline CDR1 reads MDHEN; CDR2 reads SYDVKM. Written as DNA, the CDR3 is TGTGCCAGCAGTTTTGACAGACACACCGGGGAGCTGTTTTTT. Protein: CASSFDRHTGELFF.

In this sample, this clonotype turned up a few times. The CDR3 bases are TGTGCCAGCAGTTTATGGCCGGGAAGGGACACTGAAGCTTTCTTT. The encoded protein is CASSLWPGRDTEAFF. The chain carries TRBV27 and TRBJ1-1, with unresolved D. The CDR3 totals 15 residues. Trimming pared 1 base from V and 3 bases from J, leaving 12 bases between. Germline V CDR1 and CDR2: MNHEY, SMNVEV (reference sequence).

This chain connects TRBV29-1 to TRBJ2-3; the match to TRBD2 covers 10 bases. The CDR3 sequence is 13 residues long. Germline CDR1 reads SQVTM; CDR2 reads ANQGSEA. The ends lost 8 bases at V and 9 bases at J; junction bases unmatched: 11. CDR3 region: CSYRELAGGTQYF. DNA of the CDR3: TGCAGCTATAGGGAATTAGCGGGAGGCACGCAGTATTTT.

In this sample, this clonotype turned up a few times. V usage is TRBV27 and J usage is TRBJ1-5; 8 nucleotides align to TRBD1. Germline V gene sequence: CDR1 MNHEY, CDR2 SMNVEV (reference sequence). Trimming at V came to 8 bases and at J to 1 base, leaving 7 bases not matched to a gene. This CDR3 contains 15 residues. The CDR3 DNA reads as TGTGCCAGCGGGCAGGGGGCTGGCAGCAATCAGCCCCAGCATTTT. Protein: CASGQGAGSNQPQHF.

This chain uses TRBV14 with TRBJ1-4, with 10 bases aligning to TRBD1. V shed 8 bases, J shed 7 bases, and the junction held 16 bases outside the gene matches. Germline lookup yields CDR1 SGHDN and CDR2 FVKESK. CDR3 size: 17 residues. The CDR3 coding sequence is TGTGCCAGCTCAAGACCGACAGGGGGCTGGGAGGGTGAAAAACTGTTTTTT. The encoded protein is CASSRPTGGWEGEKLFF.

Concerning this clonotype itself: The junction and the germline gene differ at one end; a read error may be behind it. V gene TRBV11-2 combines with J gene TRBJ2-1; TRBD1 aligns across 9 bases. The germline CDR1 and CDR2 sequences are SGHAT and FQNNGV. This CDR3 is 12 amino acids long. CDR3 amino acids: CASSVKGNRGLF. In DNA, the CDR3 is TGTGCCAGCAGCGTAAAGGGGAACAGGGGGCTCTTC.

This clonotype was seen a few times. The chain couples TRBV18 to TRBJ2-7; D remains ambiguous. CDR1 is KGHSH and CDR2 is LQKENI in the germline V gene. The CDR3 spans 12 residues. The V and J ends lost 3 bases and 3 bases respectively, with 6 bases between them. The CDR3 DNA is TGTGCCAGCTCACCCGAAGGCTACGAGCAGTACTTC. This translates into CASSPEGYEQYF. The full variable domain, its missing parts supplied by reference TRBV18 and TRBJ2-7, is NAGVMQNPRHLVRRRGQEARLRCSPMKGHSHVYWYRQLPEEGLKFMVYLQKENIIDESGMPKERFSAEFPKEGPSILRIQQVVRGDSAAYFCASSPEGYEQYFGPGTRLTVT.

This clonotype appeared a few times. For the CDR3, the DNA is TGCAGTGCTAGTCGGGGTTTCGGCACAGATACGCAGTATTTT. This codes for CSASRGFGTDTQYF. The chain links TRBV20-1 to TRBJ2-3; perhaps TRBD2 as D (5 bases). CDR1 DFQATT and CDR2 SNEGSKA come from the germline V gene (reference sequence). The CDR3 loop spans 14 amino acids. V dropped 3 bases and J dropped 1 base, with 11 bases sitting between them.